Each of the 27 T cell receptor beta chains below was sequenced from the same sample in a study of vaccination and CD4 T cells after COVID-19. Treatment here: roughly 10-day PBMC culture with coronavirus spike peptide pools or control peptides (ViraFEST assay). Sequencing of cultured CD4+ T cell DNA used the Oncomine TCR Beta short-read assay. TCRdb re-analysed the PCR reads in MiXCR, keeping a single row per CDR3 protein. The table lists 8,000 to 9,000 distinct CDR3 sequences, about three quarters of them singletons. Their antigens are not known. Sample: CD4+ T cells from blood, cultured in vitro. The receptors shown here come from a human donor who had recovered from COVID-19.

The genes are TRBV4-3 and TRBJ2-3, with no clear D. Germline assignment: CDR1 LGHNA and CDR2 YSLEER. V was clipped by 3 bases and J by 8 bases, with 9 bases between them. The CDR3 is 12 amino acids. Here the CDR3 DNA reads TGCGCCAGCAGCCATAGGTCGGGTACGCAGTATTTT. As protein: CASSHRSGTQYF.

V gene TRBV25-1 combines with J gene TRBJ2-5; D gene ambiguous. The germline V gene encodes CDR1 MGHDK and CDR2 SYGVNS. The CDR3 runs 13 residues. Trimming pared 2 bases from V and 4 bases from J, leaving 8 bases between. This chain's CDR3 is CASSERGRETQYF. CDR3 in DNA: TGTGCCAGCAGTGAAAGAGGTAGAGAGACCCAGTACTTC.

CDR3 sequence: CASSPITGGWGKNIQYF. In DNA form, the CDR3 reads TGTGCCAGCAGCCCAATAACAGGGGGATGGGGCAAAAACATTCAGTACTTC. The chain is built from TRBV7-2 and TRBJ2-4, with TRBD1 matching over 8 bases. The CDR3 spans 17 residues. CDR1 and CDR2 (germline): SGHTA, FQGNSA. Trimming cost V 5 bases and J 3 bases; bases outside gene matches: 12.

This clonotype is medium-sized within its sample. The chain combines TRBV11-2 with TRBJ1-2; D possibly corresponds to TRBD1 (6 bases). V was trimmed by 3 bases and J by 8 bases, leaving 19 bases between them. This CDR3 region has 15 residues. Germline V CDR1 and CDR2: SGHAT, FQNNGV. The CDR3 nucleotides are TGTGCCAGCAGCTTTCGGGTACAGGGCTCGTTCGGCTACACCTTC. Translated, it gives CASSFRVQGSFGYTF.

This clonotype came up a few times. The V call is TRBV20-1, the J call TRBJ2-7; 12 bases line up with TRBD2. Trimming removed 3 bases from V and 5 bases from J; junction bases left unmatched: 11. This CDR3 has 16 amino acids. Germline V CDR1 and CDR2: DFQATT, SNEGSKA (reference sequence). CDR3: CSARPRLAGVRNEQYF. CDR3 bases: TGCAGTGCTAGGCCCCGACTAGCGGGGGTGCGAAACGAGCAGTACTTC.

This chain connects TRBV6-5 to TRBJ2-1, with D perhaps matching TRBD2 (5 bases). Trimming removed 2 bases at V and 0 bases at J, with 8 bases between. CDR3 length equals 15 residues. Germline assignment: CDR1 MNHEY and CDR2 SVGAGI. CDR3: CASSYSGSSYNEQFF. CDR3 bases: TGTGCCAGCAGTTACAGCGGAAGCTCCTACAATGAGCAGTTCTTC.

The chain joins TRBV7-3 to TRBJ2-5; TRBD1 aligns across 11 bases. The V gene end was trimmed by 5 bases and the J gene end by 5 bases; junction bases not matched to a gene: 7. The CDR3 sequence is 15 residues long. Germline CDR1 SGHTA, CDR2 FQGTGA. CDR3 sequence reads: CASSPRDRGDETQYF. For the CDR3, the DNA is TGTGCCAGCAGCCCCCGGGACAGGGGGGATGAGACCCAGTACTTC.

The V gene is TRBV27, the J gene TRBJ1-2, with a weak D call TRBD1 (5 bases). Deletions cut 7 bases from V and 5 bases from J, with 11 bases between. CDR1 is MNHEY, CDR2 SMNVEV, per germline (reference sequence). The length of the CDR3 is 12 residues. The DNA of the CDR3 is TGTGCCAGCAAGACAGAGGAATATGGCTACACCTTC. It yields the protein CASKTEEYGYTF.

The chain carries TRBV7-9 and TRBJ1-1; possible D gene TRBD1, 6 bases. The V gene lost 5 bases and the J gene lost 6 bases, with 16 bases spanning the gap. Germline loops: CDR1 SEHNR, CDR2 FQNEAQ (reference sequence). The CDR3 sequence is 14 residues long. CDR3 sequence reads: CASSRGLGVAEAFF. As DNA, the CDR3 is TGTGCCAGCAGCCGGGGGCTCGGGGTCGCTGAAGCTTTCTTT.

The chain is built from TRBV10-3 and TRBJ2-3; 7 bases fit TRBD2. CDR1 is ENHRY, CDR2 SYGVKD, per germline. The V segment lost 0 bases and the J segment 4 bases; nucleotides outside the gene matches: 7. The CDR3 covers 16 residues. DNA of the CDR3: TGTGCCATCAGTGAGTCTCCTAGCGGAGACTCAGATACGCAGTATTTT. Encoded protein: CAISESPSGDSDTQYF.

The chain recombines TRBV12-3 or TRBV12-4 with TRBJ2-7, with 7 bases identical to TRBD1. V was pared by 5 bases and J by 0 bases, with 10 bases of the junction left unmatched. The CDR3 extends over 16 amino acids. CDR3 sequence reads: CASSPWDSASSYEQYF. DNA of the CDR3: TGTGCCAGCAGTCCTTGGGACAGCGCTAGCTCCTACGAGCAGTACTTC.

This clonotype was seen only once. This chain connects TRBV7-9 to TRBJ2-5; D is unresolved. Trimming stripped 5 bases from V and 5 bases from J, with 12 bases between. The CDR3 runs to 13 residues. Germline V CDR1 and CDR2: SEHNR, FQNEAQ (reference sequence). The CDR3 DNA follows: TGTGCCAGCAGCCCCAAGGGTCCTGAGACCCAGTACTTC. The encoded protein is CASSPKGPETQYF.

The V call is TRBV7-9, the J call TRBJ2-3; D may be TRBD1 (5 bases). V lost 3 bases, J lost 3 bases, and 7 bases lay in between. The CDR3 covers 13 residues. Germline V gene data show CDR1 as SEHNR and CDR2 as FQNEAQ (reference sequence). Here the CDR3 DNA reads TGTGCCAGCAGCTTTCGACAGACAGATACGCAGTATTTT. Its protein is CASSFRQTDTQYF. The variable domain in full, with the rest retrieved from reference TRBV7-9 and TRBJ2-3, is DTGVSQNPRHKITKRGQNVTFRCDPISEHNRLYWYRQTLGQGPEFLTYFQNEAQLEKSRLLSDRFSAERPKGSFSTLEIQRTEQGDSAMYLCASSFRQTDTQYFGPGTRLTVL.

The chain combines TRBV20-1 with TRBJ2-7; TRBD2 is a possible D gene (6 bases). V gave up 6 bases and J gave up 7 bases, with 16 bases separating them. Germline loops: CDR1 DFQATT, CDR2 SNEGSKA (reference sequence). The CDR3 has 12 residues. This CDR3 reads CSAHLGDLEQYF. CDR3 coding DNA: TGCAGTGCGCACCTAGGGGACTTGGAGCAGTACTTC.

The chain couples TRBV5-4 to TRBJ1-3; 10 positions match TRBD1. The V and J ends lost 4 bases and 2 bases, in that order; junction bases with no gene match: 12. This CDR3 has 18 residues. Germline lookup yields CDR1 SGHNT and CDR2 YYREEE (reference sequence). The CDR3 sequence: CASSKPRTTGGTGNTIYF. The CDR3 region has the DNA TGTGCCAGCAGCAAACCCCGTACGACAGGGGGCACTGGAAACACCATATATTTT.

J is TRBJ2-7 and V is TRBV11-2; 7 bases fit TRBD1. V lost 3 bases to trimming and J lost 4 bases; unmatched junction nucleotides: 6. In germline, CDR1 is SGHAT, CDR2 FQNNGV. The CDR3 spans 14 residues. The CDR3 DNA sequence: TGTGCCAGCAGCTTTGGCGCCAGGGGGTACGAGCAGTACTTC. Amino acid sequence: CASSFGARGYEQYF.

CDR3 residues: CSASRRGNEQFF. Here the CDR3 DNA reads TGCAGTGCTAGTCGAAGGGGCAATGAGCAGTTCTTC. This sequence joins TRBV20-1 and TRBJ2-1, with a tentative D call TRBD1 (5 bases). Trimming cost V 3 bases and J 6 bases, with 9 bases left between them. There are 12 residues in the CDR3. In germline, CDR1 is DFQATT, CDR2 SNEGSKA (reference sequence).

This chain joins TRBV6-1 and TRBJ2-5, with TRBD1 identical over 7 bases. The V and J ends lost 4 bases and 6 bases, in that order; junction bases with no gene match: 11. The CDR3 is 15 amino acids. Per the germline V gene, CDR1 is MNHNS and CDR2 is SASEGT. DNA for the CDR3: TGTGCCAGCAGTGTAGCCGGGACAGTTGTCAAGACCCAGTACTTC. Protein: CASSVAGTVVKTQYF.

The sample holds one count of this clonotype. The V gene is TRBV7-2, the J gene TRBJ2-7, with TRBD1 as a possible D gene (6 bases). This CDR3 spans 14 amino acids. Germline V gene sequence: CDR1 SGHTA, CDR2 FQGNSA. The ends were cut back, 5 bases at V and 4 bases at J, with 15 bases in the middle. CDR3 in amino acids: CASSLPGARYEQYF. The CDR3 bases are TGTGCCAGCAGCCTCCCAGGGGCGAGGTACGAGCAGTACTTC.

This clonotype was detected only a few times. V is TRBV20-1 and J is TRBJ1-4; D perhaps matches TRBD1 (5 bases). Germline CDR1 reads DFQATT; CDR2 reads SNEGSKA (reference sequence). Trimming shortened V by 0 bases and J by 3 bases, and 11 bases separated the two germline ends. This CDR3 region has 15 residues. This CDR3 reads CSARDPGVSNEKLFF. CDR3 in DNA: TGCAGTGCTAGAGATCCGGGGGTCTCTAATGAAAAACTGTTTTTT.

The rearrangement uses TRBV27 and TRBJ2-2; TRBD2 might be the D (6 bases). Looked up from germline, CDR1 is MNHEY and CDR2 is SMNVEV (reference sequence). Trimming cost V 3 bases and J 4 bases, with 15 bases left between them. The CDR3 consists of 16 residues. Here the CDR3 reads CASSFVGQGGTGELFF. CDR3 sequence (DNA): TGTGCCAGCAGTTTCGTAGGCCAGGGAGGCACCGGGGAGCTGTTTTTT.

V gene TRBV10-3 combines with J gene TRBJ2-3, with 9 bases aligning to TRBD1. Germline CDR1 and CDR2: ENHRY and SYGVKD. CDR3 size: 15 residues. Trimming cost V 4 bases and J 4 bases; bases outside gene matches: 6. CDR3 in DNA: TGTGCCATCAGTGCCGGGACAGGGTGGGCAGATACGCAGTATTTT. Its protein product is CAISAGTGWADTQYF.

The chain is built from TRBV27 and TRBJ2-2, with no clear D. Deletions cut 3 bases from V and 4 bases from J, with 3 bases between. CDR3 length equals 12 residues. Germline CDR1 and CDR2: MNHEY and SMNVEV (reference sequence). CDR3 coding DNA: TGTGCCAGCAGTTTTCCCACCGGGGAGCTGTTTTTT. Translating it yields CASSFPTGELFF.

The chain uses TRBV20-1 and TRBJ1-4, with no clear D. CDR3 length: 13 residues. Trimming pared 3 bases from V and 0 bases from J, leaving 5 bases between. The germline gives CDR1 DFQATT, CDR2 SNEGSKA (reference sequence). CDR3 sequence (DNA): TGCAGTGCTAGCGGTGCAACTAATGAAAAACTGTTTTTT. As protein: CSASGATNEKLFF.

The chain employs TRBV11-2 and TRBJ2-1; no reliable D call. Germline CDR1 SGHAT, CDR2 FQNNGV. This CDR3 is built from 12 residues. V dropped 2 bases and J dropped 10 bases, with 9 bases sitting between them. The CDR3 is CASSLRPREQFF. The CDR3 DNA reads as TGTGCCAGCAGCTTACGGCCTCGGGAGCAGTTCTTC.

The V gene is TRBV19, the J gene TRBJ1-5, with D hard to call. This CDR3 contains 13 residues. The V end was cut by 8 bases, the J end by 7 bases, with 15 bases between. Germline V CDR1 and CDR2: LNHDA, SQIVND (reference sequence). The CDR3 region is CASSRVEEQPQHF. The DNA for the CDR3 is TGTGCCAGTTCTCGGGTTGAAGAACAGCCCCAGCATTTT.

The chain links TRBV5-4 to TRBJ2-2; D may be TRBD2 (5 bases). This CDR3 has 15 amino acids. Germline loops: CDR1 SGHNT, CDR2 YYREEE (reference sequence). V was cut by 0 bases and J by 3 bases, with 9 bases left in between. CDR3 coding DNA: TGTGCCAGCAGCTTGGGGCTAGCTGACACCGGGGAGCTGTTTTTT. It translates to CASSLGLADTGELFF.